The 25 T cell receptor beta chains in this list originate from one sample, sequenced in a study of a mutant IDH1 vaccine in newly diagnosed glioma. Their target antigens are unknown. Using immunoSEQ multiplex PCR, the repertoire was profiled, and TCRdb retains in-frame clones only, with some absent. Among over 60,000 clones listed, approximately 80% were seen once. Time point in this sample: week 35, safety follow-up. In the vaccine, a single dose held 300 ug of the mutant IDH1 20-mer peptide, along with topical imiquimod. The specimen was PBMCs, collected from a glioma patient whose treatment included an IDH1 peptide vaccine. The receptors originated from a man aged 35 to 55 with glioma.

The CDR3 is CASSLASVEQFF. The CDR3 bases are TGCGCCAGCAGCTTGGCATCGGTTGAGCAGTTCTTC. The rearrangement uses TRBV5-1 and TRBJ2-1, with D unclear. The V end was cut by 0 bases, the J end by 9 bases, with 7 bases between. The CDR3 length is 12 residues. The germline V gene encodes CDR1 SGHRS and CDR2 YFSETQ.

The chain is built from TRBV29-1 and TRBJ2-7, with TRBD1 matching 7 bases. J was trimmed by 5 bases and V by 4 bases; bases with no gene match: 8. Per the germline V gene, CDR1 is SQVTM and CDR2 is ANQGSEA. The CDR3 runs 13 residues. The CDR3 is CSVVGGRLHEQYF. In nucleotides, the CDR3 is TGCAGCGTTGTAGGGGGCCGACTCCACGAGCAGTACTTC.

CDR3 coding DNA: TGTGCCAGCAGGGGATACGAGCAGTACTTC. Its protein product is CASRGYEQYF. This sequence joins TRBV6-5 and TRBJ2-7, with D unclear. The germline V gene has CDR1 MNHEY and CDR2 SVGAGI. The V gene lost 6 bases and the J gene lost 4 bases, with 4 bases spanning the gap. The CDR3 spans 10 residues.

The gene calls are TRBV5-5 and TRBJ2-2; TRBD1 matches at 7 bases. The V and J ends lost 5 bases and 5 bases, in that order; junction bases with no gene match: 9. Germline assignment: CDR1 SGHKS and CDR2 YYEKEE (reference sequence). The CDR3 runs to 15 residues. Written as DNA, the CDR3 is TGTGCCAGCAGGAAGACAGGGCCCGGGACCGGGGAGCTGTTTTTT. This gives the protein CASRKTGPGTGELFF.

This clone has just one count. This chain links TRBV2 with TRBJ2-7; 12 bases fit TRBD1. The CDR3 sequence is 14 residues long. CDR1 SNHLY and CDR2 FYNNEI come from the germline V gene. After removal of 6 bases from V and 2 bases from J, the junction contained 2 bases not matched to a gene. The CDR3 spells CASRRDRGPYEQYF. The DNA of the CDR3 is TGTGCCAGCAGGCGGGACAGGGGGCCCTACGAGCAGTACTTC.

Comments on this clone: At one end the junction does not follow the germline gene, possibly because of a read error. The chain joins TRBV2 to TRBJ1-1, with 8 bases identical to TRBD1. The CDR3 length is 14 residues. Germline V gene lookup returns CDR1 SNHLY and CDR2 FYNNEI. CDR3 sequence reads: CAGRETGERTEAFF. CDR3 nucleotides: TGTGCCGGCAGGGAGACAGGGGAGAGGACTGAAGCTTTCTTT.

The chain's CDR3 is CASSLTDNYEQYF. The CDR3 bases are TGTGCCAGCAGCCTCACAGACAACTACGAGCAGTACTTC. The rearrangement uses TRBV4-2 and TRBJ2-7, with no clear D. The CDR3 has 13 amino acids. In germline, CDR1 is LGHNA, CDR2 YNFKEQ. Trimming left V 4 bases short and J 3 bases short, with 10 bases between.

The chain carries TRBV6-1 and TRBJ2-7; 10 positions agree with TRBD2. V shed 0 bases, J shed 3 bases, and the junction held 5 bases outside the gene matches. CDR3 length equals 16 residues. Germline CDR1 is MNHNS and CDR2 is SASEGT. The DNA of the CDR3 is TGTGCCAGCAGTGAAGCGAGCGGGACTAGCGACTACGAGCAGTACTTC. This gives the protein CASSEASGTSDYEQYF.

The V and J genes are TRBV5-4 and TRBJ2-2; unclear D gene. The V gene lost 4 bases and the J gene lost 2 bases, with 3 bases spanning the gap. The CDR3 spans 12 residues. Germline assignment: CDR1 SGHNT and CDR2 YYREEE (reference sequence). This CDR3 reads CASSLNTGELFF. In DNA form, the CDR3 reads TGTGCCAGCAGCCTTAACACCGGGGAGCTGTTTTTT.

Only a few counts were recorded for this clone. This chain uses TRBV20-1 with TRBJ1-2, with unresolved D. Between the trimmed V and J ends, which lost 8 bases and 4 bases, there was a span of 11 bases. CDR3 length equals 11 residues. CDR1 and CDR2 from the germline V gene are DFQATT and SNEGSKA (reference sequence). The CDR3 DNA follows: TGCAGTACTGCACCGGGCTATGGCTACACCTTC. Amino acid sequence: CSTAPGYGYTF.

The count of this clone is one. The genes are TRBV7-2 and TRBJ2-2, with 10 bases that match TRBD2. Germline trimming cut 5 bases from V and 5 bases from J; bases unmatched to any gene: 5. This CDR3 has 15 amino acids. The germline V gene has CDR1 SGHTA and CDR2 FQGNSA. The CDR3 loop is CASSAPGLATGELFF. The CDR3 bases are TGTGCCAGCAGCGCCCCGGGACTAGCGACCGGGGAGCTGTTTTTT.

The chain recombines TRBV6-5 with TRBJ2-3, with D unclear. The CDR3 has 13 amino acids. Germline assignment: CDR1 MNHEY and CDR2 SVGAGI. V lost 7 bases to trimming and J lost 2 bases, with 10 bases between them. In nucleotides, the CDR3 is TGTGCCAGCACCGAACACCTCACAGATACGCAGTATTTT. Its protein product is CASTEHLTDTQYF.

The V gene is TRBV18, the J gene TRBJ2-7; D unresolved. CDR3 length: 11 residues. The germline V gene encodes CDR1 KGHSH and CDR2 LQKENI. V was trimmed by 5 bases and J by 3 bases, leaving 5 bases between them. The CDR3 protein is CASSSDYEQYF. The CDR3 bases are TGTGCCAGCTCATCCGACTACGAGCAGTACTTC.

The V call is TRBV9, the J call TRBJ2-3; 7 positions match TRBD1. Trimming took 3 bases from V and 4 from J; bases not matched to a gene: 11. CDR3 length: 16 amino acids. Germline values: CDR1 SGDLS, CDR2 YYNGEE. CDR3 region: CASSAGRDSPADTQYF. CDR3 DNA sequence: TGTGCCAGCAGCGCAGGCCGGGACAGCCCGGCAGATACGCAGTATTTT. Using reference TRBV9 and TRBJ2-3 for the parts outside the CDR3, the full variable domain is DSGVTQTPKHLITATGQRVTLRCSPRSGDLSVYWYQQSLDQGLQFLIQYYNGEERAKGNILERFSAQQFPDLHSELNLSSLELGDSALYFCASSAGRDSPADTQYFGPGTRLTVL.

CDR3: CASSKNPAGGSPLHF. The DNA for the CDR3 is TGTGCCAGCAGTAAAAATCCCGCAGGGGGTTCACCCCTCCACTTT. The rearrangement links TRBV21-1 to TRBJ1-6; TRBD1 reflects the table's D call only, with no check against the DNA. TRBV21-1 is recorded as a pseudogene. The CDR3 loop spans 15 amino acids.

This rearrangement joins TRBV6-6 to TRBJ2-7, with D tentatively TRBD1 (5 bases). The germline gives CDR1 MNHNY, CDR2 SVGAGI (reference sequence). This CDR3 has 14 amino acids. The ends were cut back, 6 bases at V and 1 base at J, with 13 bases in the middle. The CDR3 is CASSLRQTSYEQYF. DNA of the CDR3: TGTGCCAGCAGCCTAAGACAGACGTCCTACGAGCAGTACTTC.

The V and J genes are TRBV19 and TRBJ1-3; perhaps TRBD1 as D (6 bases). The ends were cut back, 4 bases at V and 0 bases at J, with 10 bases in the middle. The length of the CDR3 is 15 residues. Per the germline V gene, CDR1 is LNHDA and CDR2 is SQIVND (reference sequence). The CDR3 bases are TGTGCCAGTAGTAATACAGGGATCTCTGGAAACACCATATATTTT. Protein sequence: CASSNTGISGNTIYF.

This chain uses TRBV27 with TRBJ2-7; TRBD1 is a possible D gene (6 bases). The V gene's germline CDR1 is MNHEY and CDR2 SMNVEV (reference sequence). V was trimmed by 3 bases and J by 4 bases, leaving 13 bases between them. CDR3 length equals 14 residues. CDR3 sequence (DNA): TGTGCCAGCAGTTTTGCAGGGGAGATATACGAGCAGTACTTC. Translated, it gives CASSFAGEIYEQYF.

J is TRBJ1-5 and V is TRBV6-5; 7 bases match TRBD1. Germline CDR1 reads MNHEY; CDR2 reads SVGAGI. This CDR3 spans 15 amino acids. With V trimmed by 7 bases and J by 2 bases, 8 bases remained unmatched. The chain's CDR3 is CASKVSGGGNQPQHF. The CDR3 nucleotides read TGTGCCAGCAAGGTTTCAGGGGGAGGCAATCAGCCCCAGCATTTT.

This chain uses TRBV6-1 with TRBJ1-1, with 7 bases aligning to TRBD1. The J segment lost 4 bases and the V segment lost 6 bases, leaving 11 bases of the junction unmatched. The CDR3 covers 15 residues. The V gene's germline CDR1 is MNHNS and CDR2 SASEGT. CDR3 residues: CASSVTGRLVTEAFF. The CDR3, as DNA: TGTGCCAGCAGCGTGACAGGGCGTTTGGTCACTGAAGCTTTCTTT.

The chain combines TRBV5-1 with TRBJ2-2; D is unclear. Trimming left V 0 bases short and J 1 base short, with 7 bases between. The CDR3 sequence is 15 residues long. The germline V gene encodes CDR1 SGHRS and CDR2 YFSETQ. The CDR3 spells CASSLDVGNTGELFF. The CDR3 DNA reads as TGCGCCAGCAGCTTGGATGTGGGGAACACCGGGGAGCTGTTTTTT. The full variable domain, rest sourced from reference TRBV5-1 and TRBJ2-2, is KAGVTQTPRYLIKTRGQQVTLSCSPISGHRSVSWYQQTPGQGLQFLFEYFSETQRNKGNFPGRFSGRQFSNSRSEMNVSTLELGDSALYLCASSLDVGNTGELFFGEGSRLTVL.

This CDR3 is CAISKGSSYEQYF. CDR3 bases: TGTGCCATCAGTAAGGGGAGCTCCTACGAGCAGTACTTC. This rearrangement joins TRBV10-3 to TRBJ2-5; D could derive from TRBD1 or TRBD2 (5 bases each). The assigned J gene may be wrong: the sequence end matches TRBJ2-7 better. The CDR3 runs to 13 residues. Germline V CDR1 and CDR2: ENHRY, SYGVKD.

The V call is TRBV4-3, the J call TRBJ1-2; possible D gene TRBD1, 6 bases. The length of the CDR3 is 17 residues. V was cut by 0 bases and J by 0 bases, with 14 bases left in between. The V gene's germline CDR1 is LGHNA and CDR2 YSLEER. Written as DNA, the CDR3 is TGCGCCAGCAGCCAAGAAGTGAGGGGGGAAGCTAACTATGGCTACACCTTC. Protein: CASSQEVRGEANYGYTF.

The rearrangement joins TRBV27 to TRBJ1-2; the match to TRBD1 covers 7 bases. Per germline, CDR1 MNHEY and CDR2 SMNVEV (reference sequence). The CDR3 extends over 12 amino acids. J gave up 9 bases and V 5 bases, and 6 bases lay outside the gene matches. Here the CDR3 reads CASSPRTGRYTF. CDR3 DNA: TGTGCCAGCAGTCCGCGGACAGGCCGCTACACCTTC.

The chain uses TRBV6-6 and TRBJ2-7, with no clear D. Trimming removed 6 bases at V and 4 bases at J, with 13 bases between. The length of the CDR3 is 13 residues. Per germline, CDR1 MNHNY and CDR2 SVGAGI (reference sequence). CDR3 amino acids: CASRVAQSYEQYF. The CDR3 DNA follows: TGTGCCAGCAGAGTCGCGCAGAGTTACGAGCAGTACTTC.